These 23 T cell receptor beta chains came from one sample sequenced in a study of T-cell reconstitution after alpha-beta-depleted transplantation in children. Unique molecular identifiers were incorporated into the prepared TCRbeta library. TCRdb re-called the PCR reads with MiXCR, one entry per CDR3 protein. Of about 420,000 distinct CDR3 sequences in the sample, under 20% were seen once. The sample here was PBMCs, mostly from graft donor cells, taken 360 days after TCRalphabeta/CD19-depleted stem cell transplant. The source of these receptors is a boy younger than two who had a stem cell transplant for Wiskott-Aldrich syndrome, so the T cells may come from the graft donor.

A few counts support this clonotype. The chain employs TRBV7-8 and TRBJ1-2; 7 bases fit TRBD1. After removal of 1 base from V and 4 bases from J, the junction contained 6 bases not matched to a gene. Per germline, CDR1 SGHVS and CDR2 FQNEAQ. The CDR3 extends over 15 amino acids. CDR3 amino acids: CASSLGGGRTYGYTF. DNA of the CDR3: TGTGCCAGCAGCTTAGGAGGGGGCAGAACCTATGGCTACACCTTC. Variable domain in full (rest from reference TRBV7-8 and TRBJ1-2): GAGVSQSPRYKVAKRGQDVALRCDPISGHVSLFWYQQALGQGPEFLTYFQNEAQLDKSGLPSDRFFAERPEGSVSTLKIQRTQQEDSAVYLCASSLGGGRTYGYTFGSGTRLTVV.

The V call is TRBV5-1, the J call TRBJ2-1; 8 bases are a match to TRBD2. Germline-derived CDR1 and CDR2 are SGHRS and YFSETQ. This CDR3 has 14 amino acids. The V gene end was trimmed by 2 bases and the J gene end by 7 bases; junction bases not matched to a gene: 5. The CDR3 spells CASSLGPGGNEQFF. The CDR3 region has the DNA TGCGCCAGCAGCTTAGGGCCGGGAGGGAATGAGCAGTTCTTC.

The V call is TRBV15, the J call TRBJ1-2; D unclear. The CDR3 consists of 13 residues. The V end lost 1 base, the J end lost 2 bases, and 5 bases lay between the germline ends. Germline V gives CDR1 LNHNV, CDR2 YYDKDF (reference sequence). The CDR3: CATSRVGNYGYTF. The CDR3 bases are TGTGCCACCAGCAGAGTAGGGAACTATGGCTACACCTTC.

This clonotype was seen only a few times. The chain employs TRBV20-1 and TRBJ2-7; the match to TRBD2 covers 11 bases. Germline trimming cut 3 bases from V and 4 bases from J; bases unmatched to any gene: 5. CDR1 and CDR2 (germline): DFQATT, SNEGSKA (reference sequence). This CDR3 has 14 residues. The CDR3 bases are TGCAGTGCTAGTCTAGCGGGAGGTCTTTACGAGCAGTACTTC. It yields the protein CSASLAGGLYEQYF.

With regard to this clonotype: A junction end diverges from the germline sequence, so it may reflect a read error. The chain couples TRBV27 to TRBJ2-2, with TRBD2 matching over 7 bases. CDR3 length: 15 amino acids. Germline loops: CDR1 MNHEY, CDR2 SMNVEV (reference sequence). The CDR3 reads CASSLWRENTGELIF. The CDR3 DNA follows: TGTGCCAGCAGTTTATGGCGGGAGAACACCGGGGAGCTGATTTTT.

This clonotype was counted only a few times. The chain employs TRBV5-1 and TRBJ2-7; 7 bases fit TRBD1. This CDR3 has 15 amino acids. Trimming at V came to 2 bases and at J to 1 base, leaving 6 bases not matched to a gene. Germline V gives CDR1 SGHRS, CDR2 YFSETQ. The CDR3 nucleotides read TGCGCCAGCAGCTTAGACAGGGTGGGGTCCTACGAGCAGTACTTC. It is translated as CASSLDRVGSYEQYF.

V and J are TRBV11-2 and TRBJ2-5, with 12 nucleotides matching TRBD2. The CDR3 is 19 amino acids. The J segment lost 1 base and the V segment lost 2 bases, leaving 11 bases of the junction unmatched. The germline gives CDR1 SGHAT, CDR2 FQNNGV. CDR3 bases: TGTGCCAGCAGCTTAACCCCCACTAGCGGGGGGACGTTCCAAGAGACCCAGTACTTC. It translates to CASSLTPTSGGTFQETQYF.

Only a few counts were recorded for this clonotype. The CDR3 is CASSLPGVGYEQYF. DNA for the CDR3: TGTGCCAGCAGCTTACCGGGAGTCGGCTACGAGCAGTACTTC. This sequence joins TRBV7-9 and TRBJ2-7, with D maybe TRBD2 (6 bases). Germline CDR1 SEHNR, CDR2 FQNEAQ (reference sequence). Trimming stripped 2 bases from V and 3 bases from J, with 11 bases between. This CDR3 has 14 residues. Using reference TRBV7-9 and TRBJ2-7 for the parts outside the CDR3, the full variable domain is DTGVSQNPRHKITKRGQNVTFRCDPISEHNRLYWYRQTLGQGPEFLTYFQNEAQLEKSRLLSDRFSAERPKGSFSTLEIQRTEQGDSAMYLCASSLPGVGYEQYFGPGTRLTVT.

V and J are TRBV18 and TRBJ2-1; D unresolved. Germline CDR1 is KGHSH and CDR2 is LQKENI. The V and J ends lost 6 bases and 4 bases respectively, with 25 bases between them. The CDR3 runs to 18 residues. The CDR3 nucleotides are TGTGCCAGCTCCAGTCTTCCGGCCGAGTCGAAGGGATACAATGAGCAGTTCTTC. Encoded protein: CASSSLPAESKGYNEQFF.

The chain employs TRBV7-2 and TRBJ2-5, with D possibly being TRBD2 (6 bases). The CDR3 totals 14 residues. Trimming stripped 1 base from V and 2 bases from J, with 8 bases between. Per the germline V gene, CDR1 is SGHTA and CDR2 is FQGNSA. CDR3 residues: CASSLEGLQETQYF. CDR3 DNA sequence: TGTGCCAGCAGCTTAGAGGGACTTCAAGAGACCCAGTACTTC.

This rearrangement joins TRBV7-2 to TRBJ2-1, with TRBD2 as a possible D gene (5 bases). With 2 bases removed from V and 9 bases from J, the gap between germline ends came to 20 bases. This CDR3 region has 16 residues. From germline, CDR1 is SGHTA and CDR2 FQGNSA. The DNA for the CDR3 is TGTGCCAGCAGCTTATTCAGCGGCCTCACTTGGGGTGAGCAGTTCTTC. It encodes CASSLFSGLTWGEQFF.

The chain has TRBV5-1 and TRBJ2-1, with D perhaps TRBD1 or TRBD2 (5 bases each). The germline V and J ends were trimmed by 0 bases and 6 bases, with 13 bases remaining between them. CDR3 length equals 15 residues. Germline-derived CDR1 and CDR2 are SGHRS and YFSETQ. CDR3 amino acids: CASSLEGPNFNEQFF. Written as DNA, the CDR3 is TGCGCCAGCAGCTTGGAGGGACCCAACTTCAATGAGCAGTTCTTC.

This clonotype was detected only once. Mismatch with germline at one junction end may stem from a read error. The gene calls are TRBV20-1 and TRBJ2-7; TRBD2 aligns across 10 bases. Germline-derived CDR1 and CDR2 are DFQATT and SNEGSKA (reference sequence). The CDR3 length is 16 residues. The chain's CDR3 is CCARAGVAGGSYEQYF. CDR3 nucleotide sequence: TGCTGTGCTAGAGCGGGGGTAGCGGGGGGCTCCTACGAGCAGTACTTC.

The chain couples TRBV12-3 or TRBV12-4 to TRBJ2-4; D is unclear. CDR3 length: 14 amino acids. The V end was cut by 3 bases, the J end by 3 bases, with 9 bases between. The CDR3: CASSLGSDKNIQYF. The CDR3 DNA sequence: TGTGCCAGCAGTTTGGGCTCCGACAAAAACATTCAGTACTTC.

The rearrangement links TRBV7-9 to TRBJ2-1; D assignment may be TRBD1 or TRBD2 (5 bases each). The CDR3 has 16 amino acids. V gave up 5 bases and J gave up 0 bases, with 14 bases separating them. Germline V CDR1 and CDR2: SEHNR, FQNEAQ (reference sequence). CDR3 in DNA: TGTGCCAGCAGCCCTGGGGAGAGGGGCTCCTACAATGAGCAGTTCTTC. Protein product: CASSPGERGSYNEQFF.

This clonotype turned up a few times. V is TRBV5-1 and J is TRBJ1-2; TRBD1 matches at 11 bases. The germline gives CDR1 SGHRS, CDR2 YFSETQ. The CDR3 covers 17 residues. J lost 0 bases, V lost 4 bases, and 8 bases had no gene match. CDR3 sequence (DNA): TGCGCCAGCAGCACCGGGACAGGGGGAGTCGCTAACTATGGCTACACCTTC. Protein sequence: CASSTGTGGVANYGYTF.

This clonotype has a handful of counts. V gene TRBV5-1 combines with J gene TRBJ2-2; no reliable D call. Germline V lookup: CDR1 SGHRS, CDR2 YFSETQ. CDR3 length equals 13 residues. Trimming stripped 5 bases from V and 0 bases from J, with 5 bases between. The CDR3 nucleotides are TGCGCCAGCAGTGTGACGAACACCGGGGAGCTGTTTTTT. Its protein product is CASSVTNTGELFF.

Here the CDR3 DNA reads TGTGCCAGCACCCCTCGGGGTAGCGGGGGGATGATGACAGATACGCAGTATTTT. Translation gives CASTPRGSGGMMTDTQYF. The rearrangement links TRBV12-3 or TRBV12-4 to TRBJ2-3; 10 nucleotides line up with TRBD2. J was trimmed by 3 bases and V by 7 bases; bases with no gene match: 16. The CDR3 runs 18 residues.

The rearrangement uses TRBV28 and TRBJ2-7; D gene ambiguous. The CDR3 covers 11 residues. The germline V gene encodes CDR1 MDHEN and CDR2 SYDVKM. Trimming removed 6 bases from V and 6 bases from J, with 9 bases in between. CDR3 residues: CASSTRGEQYF. The CDR3 DNA follows: TGTGCCAGCAGCACCAGAGGCGAGCAGTACTTC.

This clonotype was recorded a few times. V and J are TRBV27 and TRBJ2-7; no reliable D call. V was trimmed by 0 bases and J by 5 bases, leaving 8 bases between them. Germline V gene sequence: CDR1 MNHEY, CDR2 SMNVEV (reference sequence). The CDR3 runs 13 residues. The CDR3 reads CASSLSYDHEQYF. CDR3 DNA: TGTGCCAGCAGTTTATCGTACGATCACGAGCAGTACTTC.

Comments on this clonotype: This could be a read error, since a much larger clone is one nucleotide away. The chain uses TRBV12-3 or TRBV12-4 and TRBJ2-2; the match to TRBD1 covers 7 bases. There are 14 residues in the CDR3. CDR3 amino acids: CPSSRDRPTGELFF. CDR3 coding DNA: TGTCCCAGCAGCCGGGACAGACCCACCGGGGAGCTGTTTTTT.

This clonotype came up many times. V usage is TRBV5-1 and J usage is TRBJ1-2, with a tentative D call TRBD1 (6 bases). Germline CDR1 SGHRS, CDR2 YFSETQ. CDR3 length: 14 residues. V shed 0 bases and J shed 2 bases, with 8 bases lying between them. CDR3 DNA sequence: TGCGCCAGCAGCTTGGTTACAGGGAACTATGGCTACACCTTC. It codes for CASSLVTGNYGYTF. Drawing the rest from reference TRBV5-1 and TRBJ1-2, the complete variable domain is KAGVTQTPRYLIKTRGQQVTLSCSPISGHRSVSWYQQTPGQGLQFLFEYFSETQRNKGNFPGRFSGRQFSNSRSEMNVSTLELGDSALYLCASSLVTGNYGYTFGSGTRLTVV.

This clonotype occurred a few times. J is TRBJ2-5 and V is TRBV11-2; 8 bases are shared with TRBD2. CDR1 SGHAT and CDR2 FQNNGV come from the germline V gene. Germline trimming cut 3 bases from V and 7 bases from J; bases unmatched to any gene: 10. The length of the CDR3 is 15 residues. The CDR3 coding sequence is TGTGCCAGCAGCTTTATAACTAGCGGACGGTGGACCCAGTACTTC. Protein: CASSFITSGRWTQYF.